The present entry profiles one T cell receptor (beta chain) with its context. These data originate in a study of OX40 agonist ivuxolimab in advanced cancers. The germline V gene has CDR1 SGHTA and CDR2 FQGNSA. Trimming removed 5 bases from V and 6 bases from J; junction bases left unmatched: 11. This CDR3 spans 16 amino acids. Using immunoSEQ multiplex PCR, the repertoire was profiled, and TCRdb retains in-frame clones only, with some absent. The table lists more than 100,000 clones, 93% of them singletons. The source of this sequence is an adult with an advanced solid tumor such as melanoma, head and neck, liver or kidney cancer. The chain joins TRBV7-2 to TRBJ2-3, with 10 bases fitting TRBD2. The starting material was CD4+ or CD8+ T cells sorted from blood, obtained in a trial of the OX40 agonist ivuxolimab. CDR3 sequence (DNA): TGTGCCAGCAGCCGTTATAAAGCGGGGGGGGCGGATACGCAGTATTTT. Protein: CASSRYKAGGADTQYF.